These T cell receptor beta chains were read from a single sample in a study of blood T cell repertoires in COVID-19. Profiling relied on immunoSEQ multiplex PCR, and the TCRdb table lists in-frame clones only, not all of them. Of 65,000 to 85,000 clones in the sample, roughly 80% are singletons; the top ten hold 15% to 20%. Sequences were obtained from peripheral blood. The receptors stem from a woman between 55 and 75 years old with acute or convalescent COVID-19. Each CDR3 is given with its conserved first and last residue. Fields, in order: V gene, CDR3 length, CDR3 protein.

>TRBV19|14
CATRLSGSYNEQFF
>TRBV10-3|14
CAISGDRGGTEAFF
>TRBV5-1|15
CASSLSHRANTEAFF
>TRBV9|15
CASSVGTGGVYEQYF
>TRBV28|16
CASSTQVPSGNQPQHF
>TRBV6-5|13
CASTRRGEGGYTF
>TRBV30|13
CAWSPDRDYGYTF
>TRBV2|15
CASRMGDRGNQPQHF
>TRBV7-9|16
CASSFPGQVTHNEQFF
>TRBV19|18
CASSILAGGEVGNQPQHF
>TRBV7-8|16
CASSLRRGQGMSGYTF
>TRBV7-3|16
CASSPDRRGIDTEAFF
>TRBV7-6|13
CASSLFGDTEAFF
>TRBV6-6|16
CASSYPGVKAKTEAFF
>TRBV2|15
CASSEDGTGFYEQYF
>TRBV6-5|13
CASSPERRNGYTF
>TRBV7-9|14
CASSQVALGTEAFF
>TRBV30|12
CAWTTGVYGYTF
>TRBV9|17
CASSVLGSGGAHNEQFF
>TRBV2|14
CASRKGGSSPGYTF
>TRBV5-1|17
CASSLGSGGATGNTIYF
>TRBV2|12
CASSATDQPQHF
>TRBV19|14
CASSTRTGREGYTF
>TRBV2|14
CASSPGQGPYEQYF
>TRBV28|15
CASSLVDRRTAGYTF
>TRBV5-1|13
CASSFSGESEAFF
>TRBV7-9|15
CASSLGGGALETQYF
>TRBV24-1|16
CATSKGQGASADTQYF
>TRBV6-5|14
CASSSDRLNTEAFF
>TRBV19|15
CASSIGRIGTGELFF
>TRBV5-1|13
CASSLRQGAEAFF
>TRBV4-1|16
CASSQEGWRTNYGYTF
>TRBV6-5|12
CASSPTTGRAFF
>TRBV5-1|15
CASTPNGAGNEKLFF
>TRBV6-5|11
CASSRSGEQYF
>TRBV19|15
CASKAGVSGANVLTF
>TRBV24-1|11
CATSQVDTQYF
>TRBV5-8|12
CASSHQTGLAFF
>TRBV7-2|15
CASSLQGQPNQPQHF
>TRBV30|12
CAWRAPGYGYTF
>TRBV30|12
CAWEESSYEQYF
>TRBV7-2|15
CASSLVAGGFYEQYF
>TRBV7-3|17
CASSARVAGGPTDTQYF
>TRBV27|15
CASSDRAATNEKLFF
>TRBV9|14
CASSVSGIPTEAFF
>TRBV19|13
CASTGHRAPEAFF
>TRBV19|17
CASSINRDLYSNQPQHF
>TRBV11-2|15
CASSRTGGLNSPLHF
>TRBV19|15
CASSRGQGDTGELFF
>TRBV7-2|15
CASSLALGSHNEQFF
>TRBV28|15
CASSLPGGKRSPLHF